This T cell receptor beta chain was identified during a study of blood T cell repertoires in COVID-19. Study in general: Sample material is recorded as cDNA or gDNA derived from T cells, B-cell-depleted T cells, or PBMCs.

The table lists this clone with a few counts. The method was immunoSEQ multiplex PCR; TCRdb's version includes in-frame clones alone and lacks a portion of them. The repertoire holds approximately 330,000 clones, with 70% to 90% as singletons. Trimming took off 5 bases at V and 3 bases at J, with 19 bases between the two ends. The CDR3 extends over 16 amino acids. Per the germline V gene, CDR1 is SGHNT and CDR2 is YENEEA. The sample consisted of PBMCs or T cells enriched from blood (not recorded which). The chain is built from TRBV11-3 and TRBJ1-1; D might be TRBD1 (5 bases). The TCR sequence derives from a woman aged 40 to 55 with acute COVID-19. The CDR3 reads CASSPGRIQGDTEAFF. For the CDR3, the DNA is TGTGCCAGCAGCCCCGGACGAATCCAAGGGGACACTGAAGCTTTCTTT.